This T cell receptor beta chain emerged from a study of T-cell reconstitution after alpha-beta-depleted transplantation in children. Unique molecular identifiers featured in how the TCRbeta library was prepared. TCRdb analysed the PCR reads with MiXCR anew, one entry per CDR3 protein. This sample carries about 580,000 distinct CDR3 sequences, 20% to 25% of them seen once, and the ten largest clones take roughly an eighth. CDR3 length: 12 residues. Trimming took 3 bases from V and 11 from J, leaving 13 bases between them. Points from the study as a whole: About two months after transplant, alpha-beta T cells reportedly came from several hundred expanded graft clones.

As to this clonotype: Its antigen remains unidentified.

This clonotype was obtained from a boy under two years old who had a stem cell transplant for acute myeloid leukemia, so the T cells may come from the graft donor. The genes are TRBV12-3 or TRBV12-4 and TRBJ1-1; a weak D match, TRBD1 (6 bases). Source: PBMCs, mostly from graft donor cells, taken 360 days after TCRalphabeta/CD19-depleted stem cell transplant. CDR3 nucleotide sequence: TGTGCCAGCAGTTTTTTTACAGGGATCGCTTTCTTT. Translation: CASSFFTGIAFF.